A selection of T cell receptor beta chains follows, all from one sample in a study of OX40 agonist ivuxolimab in advanced cancers. Using immunoSEQ multiplex PCR, the repertoire was profiled, and TCRdb retains in-frame clones only, with some absent. The table has fewer than 85,000 clones, around 81% seen once. The sample was CD4+ or CD8+ T cells sorted from blood, taken in a trial of the OX40 agonist ivuxolimab. The receptors originated from an adult with an advanced solid tumor such as melanoma, head and neck, liver or kidney cancer. Each CDR3 is given with its conserved first and last residue. Fields, in order: CDR3 protein, CDR3 DNA, clone size, J gene, D gene, V gene. A D gene is named only where the DNA matches it firmly. Size is stated for part of the rows, as once, few or many counts, or as a class when the clone is expanded.

CASSLESGGRGEAFF | TGTGCCAGCAGCTTAGAGTCAGGGGGCAGAGGTGAAGCTTTCTTT | . | TRBJ1-1 | TRBD1 | TRBV11-3
CASSLQAGVQETQYF | TGTGCCAGCAGCTTACAGGCGGGGGTCCAAGAGACCCAGTACTTC | . | TRBJ2-5 | TRBD2 | TRBV7-3
CARSPGAGGFYTEAFF | TGTGCCAGAAGCCCCGGGGCAGGGGGCTTCTACACTGAAGCTTTCTTT | once | TRBJ1-1 | TRBD1 | TRBV5-3
CASSSGQPNTGELFF | TGCGCCAGCAGCTCGGGACAGCCGAACACCGGGGAGCTGTTTTTT | . | TRBJ2-2 | TRBD1 | TRBV5-1
CASSVTGVDRLGNGYTF | TGTGCCAGCAGCGTTACAGGGGTGGATCGGTTAGGGAATGGCTACACCTTC | . | TRBJ1-2 | TRBD1 | TRBV9
CASSAQGSNTEAFF | TGTGCCAGCAGCGCCCAGGGATCGAACACTGAAGCTTTCTTT | . | TRBJ1-1 | . | TRBV7-3
CASSISGGYQPQHF | TGTGCCAGCAGTATCTCAGGGGGCTATCAGCCCCAGCATTTT | . | TRBJ1-5 | TRBD1 | TRBV28
CAWTRSGQGDWPQYF | TGTGCCTGGACTCGGTCAGGACAGGGGGATTGGCCCCAGTACTTC | . | TRBJ2-5 | TRBD1 | TRBV30
CASSQTLGGYEQYF | TGTGCCAGCAGCCAAACTCTGGGGGGCTACGAGCAGTACTTC | . | TRBJ2-7 | . | TRBV14
CASMGGTRSDYGYTF | TGTGCCAGCATGGGGGGGACCCGGAGCGACTATGGCTACACCTTC | . | TRBJ1-2 | . | TRBV27
CASRVGTELEAFF | TGTGCCAGCAGGGTCGGGACAGAACTAGAAGCTTTCTTT | . | TRBJ1-1 | TRBD1 | TRBV11-2
CAWSVAGGPVNEQFF | TGTGCCTGGAGTGTGGCGGGGGGGCCTGTGAATGAGCAGTTCTTC | . | TRBJ2-1 | TRBD2 | TRBV30
CASRRGRDQPQHF | TGTGCCAGCAGACGAGGACGGGATCAGCCCCAGCATTTT | . | TRBJ1-5 | . | TRBV6-5
CASRPGEGYQPQHF | TGTGCCAGCAGGCCGGGGGAGGGGTATCAGCCCCAGCATTTT | . | TRBJ1-5 | . | TRBV28
CASSLGNEQFF | TGCGCCAGCAGCTTGGGCAATGAGCAGTTCTTC | once | TRBJ2-1 | . | TRBV5-1
CASSLSRPTEAFF | TGTGCCAGCAGCTTATCTAGACCCACTGAAGCTTTCTTT | . | TRBJ1-1 | . | TRBV7-3